The 30 T cell receptor beta chains below all came from one sample that was sequenced in a study of control samples from healthy donors and cancer patients. Assay used: immunoSEQ multiplex PCR; TCRdb lists only in-frame clones, some missing. The top ten clones hold 1.5% to 2% of a sample with tens of thousands of clones, more than 70% of them seen once. Source material: PBMCs. The origin of the receptors is a man aged 40-49 years with colorectal cancer.

This chain connects TRBV5-6 to TRBJ1-4, with D possibly being TRBD1 (5 bases). CDR3 length equals 17 residues. The germline V and J ends were trimmed by 3 bases and 5 bases, with 20 bases remaining between them. Germline V gene lookup returns CDR1 SGHDT and CDR2 YYEEEE. The CDR3 bases are TGTGCCAGCAGCTGGCGGGTGTCGGCAGGGTCAAATGAAAAACTGTTTTTT. Its translation: CASSWRVSAGSNEKLFF.

The chain has TRBV30 and TRBJ1-1; 9 bases are a match to TRBD1. CDR1 is GTSNPN, CDR2 SVGIG, per germline (reference sequence). The length of the CDR3 is 14 residues. The ends lost 8 bases at V and 3 bases at J; junction bases unmatched: 10. CDR3 region: CAGRLRDRDTEAFF. CDR3 coding DNA: TGTGCCGGAAGGCTCCGGGACAGGGACACTGAAGCTTTCTTT.

V usage is TRBV2 and J usage is TRBJ2-2, with D unresolved. There are 11 residues in the CDR3. The V gene's germline CDR1 is SNHLY and CDR2 FYNNEI. The ends were cut back, 8 bases at V and 8 bases at J, with 9 bases in the middle. The CDR3 protein is CASREEGELFF. CDR3 nucleotide sequence: TGTGCCAGCCGAGAAGAAGGGGAGCTGTTTTTT. Based on the CDR3 plus reference TRBV2 and TRBJ2-2, the full variable domain is EPEVTQTPSHQVTQMGQEVILRCVPISNHLYFYWYRQILGQKVEFLVSFYNNEISEKSEIFDDQFSVERPDGSNFTLKIRSTKLEDSAMYFCASREEGELFFGEGSRLTVL.

This sequence joins TRBV4-3 and TRBJ2-1; 11 bases match TRBD2. This CDR3 is 17 amino acids long. J lost 6 bases, V lost 0 bases, and 7 bases had no gene match. Germline CDR1 reads LGHNA; CDR2 reads YSLEER. CDR3 DNA: TGCGCCAGCAGCCAAGAGTGGCTTAGCGGGAGGGCCAATGAGCAGTTCTTC. Its protein is CASSQEWLSGRANEQFF.

This chain connects TRBV5-1 to TRBJ1-2; D gene ambiguous. Trimming removed 0 bases at V and 8 bases at J, with 11 bases between. The CDR3 length is 13 residues. Germline V gene sequence: CDR1 SGHRS, CDR2 YFSETQ. The CDR3 sequence is CASSLAPNGGYTF. CDR3 nucleotides: TGCGCCAGCAGCTTGGCGCCCAACGGGGGCTACACCTTC.

The chain combines TRBV6-6 with TRBJ1-5; 10 bases align to TRBD1. Per the germline V gene, CDR1 is MNHNY and CDR2 is SVGAGI (reference sequence). The V and J ends lost 2 bases and 1 base, in that order; junction bases with no gene match: 2. The length of the CDR3 is 16 residues. CDR3 in amino acids: CASSYGGQGSNQPQHF. CDR3 in DNA: TGTGCCAGCAGTTACGGGGGACAGGGGAGCAATCAGCCCCAGCATTTT.

V usage is TRBV27 and J usage is TRBJ1-4; D is unresolved. V lost 5 bases and J 8 bases, leaving 15 bases between the germline ends. The CDR3 covers 14 residues. Germline CDR1 MNHEY, CDR2 SMNVEV (reference sequence). The CDR3 sequence is CASSKNSKQEKLFF. DNA of the CDR3: TGTGCCAGCAGTAAAAATTCTAAGCAGGAAAAACTGTTTTTT.

This rearrangement joins TRBV9 to TRBJ2-5, with TRBD2 identical over 12 bases. J lost 5 bases, V lost 1 base, and 6 bases had no gene match. Germline V gives CDR1 SGDLS, CDR2 YYNGEE. The CDR3 runs to 16 residues. As DNA, the CDR3 is TGTGCCAGCAGCGTAACTAGCGGGAGGTTGAGTGAGACCCAGTACTTC. Protein: CASSVTSGRLSETQYF.

The chain uses TRBV6-1 and TRBJ2-7; a possible D gene is TRBD2 (6 bases). The CDR3 has 14 amino acids. CDR1 is MNHNS, CDR2 SASEGT, per germline. V was trimmed by 3 bases and J by 2 bases, leaving 11 bases between them. Here the CDR3 reads CASSDGGAPYEQYF. CDR3 bases: TGTGCCAGCAGTGATGGAGGGGCCCCCTACGAGCAGTACTTC.

As concerns this clone: An end of the junction does not agree with germline; a read error may underlie this. The rearrangement uses TRBV6-5 and TRBJ1-1; D is unclear. The germline CDR1 and CDR2 sequences are MNHEY and SVGAGI. The CDR3 has 13 residues. The DNA of the CDR3 is TGTGCCAGCTGTTACAGCCCAAACACTGAAGCTTTCTTT. Protein: CASCYSPNTEAFF.

This chain connects TRBV5-6 to TRBJ2-1; D not certain. Deletions cut 0 bases from V and 2 bases from J, with 6 bases between. Germline lookup yields CDR1 SGHDT and CDR2 YYEEEE. This CDR3 contains 14 residues. As DNA, the CDR3 is TGTGCCAGCAGCTTGGGGGCGGCCTACAATGAGCAGTTCTTC. Amino acid sequence: CASSLGAAYNEQFF.

The rearrangement links TRBV19 to TRBJ2-2; unclear D gene. The CDR3 runs 15 residues. Germline CDR1 and CDR2: LNHDA and SQIVND (reference sequence). V was pared by 0 bases and J by 6 bases, with 11 bases between. The CDR3 spells CASSIDLRVAGELFF. The DNA for the CDR3 is TGTGCCAGTAGTATAGACTTACGAGTGGCCGGGGAGCTGTTTTTT. The variable domain in full, completed from reference TRBV19 and TRBJ2-2, reads DGGITQSPKYLFRKEGQNVTLSCEQNLNHDAMYWYRQDPGQGLRLIYYSQIVNDFQKGDIAEGYSVSREKKESFPLTVTSAQKNPTAFYLCASSIDLRVAGELFFGEGSRLTVL.

The chain joins TRBV6-1 to TRBJ2-1; TRBD2 matches at 7 bases. The CDR3 is made up of 18 amino acids. Germline loops: CDR1 MNHNS, CDR2 SASEGT. The V and J ends lost 0 bases and 7 bases, in that order; junction bases with no gene match: 15. CDR3 residues: CASSEAGPWAGVGNEQFF. CDR3 in DNA: TGTGCCAGCAGTGAAGCGGGGCCGTGGGCGGGAGTGGGGAATGAGCAGTTCTTC.

This clone is deemed medium-sized. The genes are TRBV20-1 and TRBJ2-7; the D gene is possibly TRBD2 (5 bases). V gave up 3 bases and J gave up 4 bases, with 13 bases separating them. CDR3 size: 13 residues. The germline V gene has CDR1 DFQATT and CDR2 SNEGSKA (reference sequence). In DNA form, the CDR3 reads TGCAGTGCTAGTCGCCCTAGCCCGTACGAGCAGTACTTC. As protein: CSASRPSPYEQYF.

This rearrangement joins TRBV29-1 to TRBJ2-1; D unresolved. Between the trimmed V and J ends, which lost 0 bases and 0 bases, there was a span of 9 bases. This CDR3 spans 15 amino acids. CDR1 SQVTM and CDR2 ANQGSEA come from the germline V gene. CDR3 in DNA: TGCAGCGTTGAAGATTGGCTGAGCTCCTACAATGAGCAGTTCTTC. It yields the protein CSVEDWLSSYNEQFF.

The DNA of the CDR3 is TGTGCCAGCAGTCCTGGGGGGGGAGAAAAACTGTTTTTT. Protein sequence: CASSPGGGEKLFF. The genes are TRBV25-1 and TRBJ1-4; tentative D call: TRBD1 (5 bases). The CDR3 is 13 amino acids. CDR1 is MGHDK and CDR2 is SYGVNS in the germline V gene. Trimming removed 5 bases from V and 8 bases from J, with 12 bases in between.

V gene TRBV24-1 combines with J gene TRBJ2-1; tentatively, D is TRBD1 (6 bases). The CDR3 has 13 amino acids. Germline-derived CDR1 and CDR2 are KGHDR and SFDVKD. Trimming left V 0 bases short and J 9 bases short, with 8 bases between. The chain's CDR3 is CATSDLNRAEQFF. DNA for the CDR3: TGTGCCACCAGTGATTTGAACAGGGCTGAGCAGTTCTTC.

V and J are TRBV19 and TRBJ2-7; D is unclear. Germline V CDR1 and CDR2: LNHDA, SQIVND (reference sequence). This CDR3 region has 14 residues. Deletions cut 1 base from V and 2 bases from J, with 9 bases between. The CDR3, as DNA: TGTGCCAGTAGTATAGGTCCGGGTGCCTACGAGCAGTACTTC. Translated, it gives CASSIGPGAYEQYF.

This clone has a single count. The gene calls are TRBV11-3 and TRBJ2-3; the D gene is possibly TRBD2 (6 bases). Germline lookup yields CDR1 SGHNT and CDR2 YENEEA. Deletions cut 5 bases from V and 2 bases from J, with 17 bases between. The CDR3 contains 16 residues. The CDR3 loop reads CASSRITTGVTDTQYF. The CDR3 bases are TGTGCCAGCAGCCGCATCACTACGGGAGTCACAGATACGCAGTATTTT.

The chain joins TRBV12-3 or TRBV12-4 to TRBJ2-5; D call uncertain. The germline V and J ends were trimmed by 3 bases and 3 bases, with 5 bases remaining between them. The CDR3 totals 12 residues. The CDR3 region is CASSFAEETQYF. For the CDR3, the DNA is TGTGCCAGCAGTTTTGCGGAAGAGACCCAGTACTTC.

V and J are TRBV7-9 and TRBJ1-1, with D perhaps TRBD1 (5 bases). Germline V lookup: CDR1 SEHNR, CDR2 FQNEAQ (reference sequence). With 6 bases removed from V and 0 bases from J, the gap between germline ends came to 23 bases. CDR3 length: 18 amino acids. The CDR3: CASRPRVPSSDMNTEAFF. CDR3 in DNA: TGTGCCAGCAGACCCAGGGTTCCCTCAAGCGATATGAACACTGAAGCTTTCTTT. The full variable domain, with the rest looked up from reference TRBV7-9 and TRBJ1-1, is DTGVSQNPRHKITKRGQNVTFRCDPISEHNRLYWYRQTLGQGPEFLTYFQNEAQLEKSRLLSDRFSAERPKGSFSTLEIQRTEQGDSAMYLCASRPRVPSSDMNTEAFFGQGTRLTVV.

The rearrangement joins TRBV27 to TRBJ2-1; 14 bases agree with TRBD2. The CDR3 totals 14 residues. V lost 3 bases and J lost 8; bases outside the gene matches: 0. The germline V gene encodes CDR1 MNHEY and CDR2 SMNVEV (reference sequence). This chain's CDR3 is CASSLGLAGDEQFF. DNA for the CDR3: TGTGCCAGCAGTTTGGGACTAGCGGGAGATGAGCAGTTCTTC.

This rearrangement joins TRBV18 to TRBJ2-6, with a weak D call TRBD1 (5 bases). The germline gives CDR1 KGHSH, CDR2 LQKENI. This CDR3 region has 14 residues. Trimming took 4 bases from V and 6 from J, leaving 10 bases between them. The CDR3 bases are TGTGCCAGCTCACTCAGGGAAGAGGCCAACGTCCTGACTTTC. Translated: CASSLREEANVLTF.

The chain employs TRBV28 and TRBJ1-2; no reliable D call. CDR1 MDHEN and CDR2 SYDVKM come from the germline V gene. The CDR3 is 13 residues long. V was cut by 5 bases and J by 4 bases, with 11 bases left in between. The CDR3 DNA reads TGTGCCAGCAGTCCCCGGACGGGCTATGGCTACACCTTC. Amino acid sequence: CASSPRTGYGYTF.

A few counts support this clone. The rearrangement links TRBV30 to TRBJ1-2; 11 bases match TRBD1. Per the germline V gene, CDR1 is GTSNPN and CDR2 is SVGIG (reference sequence). This CDR3 has 11 amino acids. The CDR3 is CAWDRGSGYTF. The CDR3 DNA follows: TGTGCATGGGACAGGGGGAGCGGCTACACCTTC.

The V and J genes are TRBV18 and TRBJ1-6; tentatively, D is TRBD1 (6 bases). V was clipped by 3 bases and J by 10 bases, with 16 bases between them. The CDR3 length is 15 residues. Germline V lookup: CDR1 KGHSH, CDR2 LQKENI. For the CDR3, the DNA is TGTGCCAGCTCACCCGCGACAGGATTAGGCTCACCCCTCCACTTT. It codes for CASSPATGLGSPLHF.

Here the CDR3 reads CASSLGDQPQHF. Here the CDR3 DNA reads TGTGCCAGCAGTTTAGGAGATCAGCCCCAGCATTTT. The chain carries TRBV12-3 or TRBV12-4 and TRBJ1-5; D is uncertain. V dropped 1 base and J dropped 5 bases, with 3 bases sitting between them. The CDR3 length is 12 residues.

This clone occurred a few times. The chain has TRBV4-3 and TRBJ2-7; TRBD2 aligns across 8 bases. The CDR3 totals 15 residues. V was clipped by 4 bases and J by 0 bases; unmatched bases: 5. Germline V gives CDR1 LGHNA, CDR2 YSLEER. The CDR3 loop reads CASSPLAGSSYEQYF. The CDR3, as DNA: TGCGCCAGCAGCCCTTTAGCGGGGAGCTCCTACGAGCAGTACTTC.

As DNA, the CDR3 is TGTGCCTGGAGGCATTTACGCCAGGGTAGCGAAAAACTGTTTTTT. Its protein is CAWRHLRQGSEKLFF. V is TRBV30 and J is TRBJ1-4; D is possibly TRBD1 (5 bases). Trimming removed 3 bases from V and 8 bases from J, with 19 bases in between. The CDR3 covers 15 residues. Germline V lookup: CDR1 GTSNPN, CDR2 SVGIG (reference sequence).

CDR3 loop: CAWTWRSLGLSTEAFF. In DNA form, the CDR3 reads TGTGCCTGGACTTGGAGGAGCCTTGGACTATCCACTGAAGCTTTCTTT. This rearrangement joins TRBV30 to TRBJ1-1; D gene unclear. The CDR3 runs to 16 residues. Trimming cost V 4 bases and J 4 bases, with 22 bases left between them. CDR1 and CDR2 from the germline V gene are GTSNPN and SVGIG (reference sequence). Filled out from reference TRBV30 and TRBJ1-1, the complete variable domain reads SQTIHQWPATLVQPVGSPLSLECTVEGTSNPNLYWYRQAAGRGLQLLFYSVGIGQISSEVPQNLSASRPQDRQFILSSKKLLLSDSGFYLCAWTWRSLGLSTEAFFGQGTRLTVV.